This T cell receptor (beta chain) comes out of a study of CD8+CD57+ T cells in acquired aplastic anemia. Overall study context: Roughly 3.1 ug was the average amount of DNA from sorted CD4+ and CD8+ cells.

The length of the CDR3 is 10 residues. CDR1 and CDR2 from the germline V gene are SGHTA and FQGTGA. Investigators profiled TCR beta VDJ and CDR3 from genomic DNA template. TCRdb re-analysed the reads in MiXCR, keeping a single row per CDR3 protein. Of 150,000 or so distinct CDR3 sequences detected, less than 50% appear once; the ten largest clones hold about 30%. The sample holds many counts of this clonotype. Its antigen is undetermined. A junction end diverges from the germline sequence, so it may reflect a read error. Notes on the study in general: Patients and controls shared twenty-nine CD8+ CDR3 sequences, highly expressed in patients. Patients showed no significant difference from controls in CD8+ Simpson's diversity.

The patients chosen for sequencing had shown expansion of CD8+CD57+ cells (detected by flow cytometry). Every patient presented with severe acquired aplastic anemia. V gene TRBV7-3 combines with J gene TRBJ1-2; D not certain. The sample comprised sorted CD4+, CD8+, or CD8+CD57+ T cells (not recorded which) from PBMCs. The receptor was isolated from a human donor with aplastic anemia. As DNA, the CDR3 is TGCGCCAGCAGCTTGGGGGGCTACACCTTC. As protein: CASSLGGYTF.